The 11 T cell receptor beta chains given below trace back to one sample, sequenced in a study of metastatic and nonmetastatic thyroid tumors. TCRdb reassembled clones from the PCR reads with MiXCR. The table records over 35,000 clones, roughly a sixth of them present only once. All patients were untreated before thyroid surgery. Sequenced material: tumor tissue. The source is a female donor with papillary thyroid cancer or a benign thyroid nodule (not recorded which). Some clones in this sample may be carry-over from other donors' samples.

A note on this clone: The junction differs from germline at one of its ends, possibly a read error. The chain uses TRBV5-1 and TRBJ1-2; TRBD1 matches 10 bases. The CDR3 totals 14 residues. From germline, CDR1 is SGHRS and CDR2 YFSETQ. The chain's CDR3 is CASITGTGAGGCTF. DNA of the CDR3: TGCGCCAGCATCACAGGGACAGGGGCTGGGGGCTGCACCTTC.

This clone is labeled as medium-sized. J is TRBJ2-7 and V is TRBV15; D perhaps matches TRBD1 (6 bases). CDR1 is LNHNV and CDR2 is YYDKDF in the germline V gene (reference sequence). This CDR3 region has 13 residues. The V end lost 5 bases, the J end lost 2 bases, and 10 bases lay between the germline ends. CDR3 nucleotide sequence: TGTGCCACCAGCGTGCGACAGGCCTACGAGCAGTACTTC. Protein product: CATSVRQAYEQYF.

This clone was counted at least ten times. The CDR3 DNA follows: TGTGCCAGCAGTTTATTAGGGGGGGGTAATTCACCCCTCCACTTT. Amino acids: CASSLLGGGNSPLHF. This sequence joins TRBV28 and TRBJ1-6, with D maybe TRBD1 (6 bases). V was trimmed by 1 base and J by 6 bases, leaving 10 bases between them. The CDR3 is made up of 15 amino acids. Germline V lookup: CDR1 MDHEN, CDR2 SYDVKM.

This clone was seen at least ten times. The CDR3 spells CASSPYQGSGNTIYF. CDR3 sequence (DNA): TGTGCCAGCAGTCCATACCAGGGTTCTGGAAACACCATATATTTT. This chain uses TRBV2 with TRBJ1-3; D perhaps matches TRBD1 (5 bases). This CDR3 has 15 residues. The V end lost 5 bases, the J end lost 1 base, and 12 bases lay between the germline ends. From germline, CDR1 is SNHLY and CDR2 FYNNEI.

This clone occurred many times. The V and J genes are TRBV5-1 and TRBJ2-3; D not certain. Germline assignment: CDR1 SGHRS and CDR2 YFSETQ. CDR3 size: 15 residues. Trimming took 4 bases from V and 7 from J, leaving 19 bases between them. Written as DNA, the CDR3 is TGCGCCAGCAGCAGCGAACCCACCGATCGGTATACGCAGTATTTT. This codes for CASSSEPTDRYTQYF.

In this sample, this clone turned up many times. The chain links TRBV11-2 to TRBJ2-1, with 8 bases aligning to TRBD1. Germline V gene lookup returns CDR1 SGHAT and CDR2 FQNNGV. The CDR3 totals 13 residues. J lost 8 bases, V lost 5 bases, and 5 bases had no gene match. The CDR3 DNA reads TGTGCCAGCAGCCTGACAGGGGCCGATGAGCAGTTCTTC. Protein sequence: CASSLTGADEQFF.

This clone was detected ten times or more. The rearrangement links TRBV29-1 to TRBJ1-1; weak D call: TRBD1 (5 bases). CDR1 and CDR2 from the germline V gene are SQVTM and ANQGSEA. The length of the CDR3 is 12 residues. V was clipped by 7 bases and J by 1 base, with 10 bases between them. The CDR3 is CSGGRQNTEAFF. DNA for the CDR3: TGCAGCGGGGGACGACAGAACACTGAAGCTTTCTTT.

This clone was seen ten or more times. This chain joins TRBV6-1 and TRBJ2-2, with D tentatively TRBD1 (6 bases). CDR3 length: 15 amino acids. The V and J ends lost 8 bases and 0 bases respectively, with 13 bases between them. Germline V gives CDR1 MNHNS, CDR2 SASEGT. The chain's CDR3 is CASRRTGTNTGELFF. CDR3 nucleotides: TGTGCCAGCCGGAGAACAGGGACGAACACCGGGGAGCTGTTTTTT.

This clone appeared many times. The chain employs TRBV11-3 and TRBJ2-7, with 8 bases that match TRBD1. Germline CDR1 and CDR2: SGHNT and YENEEA. Losses at the gene ends were 4 bases for V and 6 bases for J; bases not matched to a gene: 2. The CDR3 runs to 12 residues. DNA of the CDR3: TGTGCCAGCAGCTCAGGGGGCGCCGAGCAGTACTTC. This encodes CASSSGGAEQYF.

At least ten counts were recorded for this clone. The chain combines TRBV11-2 with TRBJ2-7; the D gene is possibly TRBD1 (5 bases). V lost 4 bases and J 4 bases, leaving 8 bases between the germline ends. The CDR3 is made up of 12 amino acids. The germline V gene has CDR1 SGHAT and CDR2 FQNNGV. The CDR3 nucleotides are TGTGCCAGCAGCTACGACAGTTACGAGCAGTACTTC. This codes for CASSYDSYEQYF. Based on the CDR3 plus reference TRBV11-2 and TRBJ2-7, the full variable domain is EAGVAQSPRYKIIEKRQSVAFWCNPISGHATLYWYQQILGQGPKLLIQFQNNGVVDDSQLPKDRFSAERLKGVDSTLKIQPAKLEDSAVYLCASSYDSYEQYFGPGTRLTVT.

This clone was counted only a few times. Since a much larger clone is just one base distant, this may be a read error. The missing conserved phenylalanine or tryptophan at the end of this CDR3 makes a read error likely. The gene calls are TRBV7-9 and TRBJ2-3, with D uncertain. Per the germline V gene, CDR1 is SEHNR and CDR2 is FQNEAQ (reference sequence). Trimming left V 4 bases short and J 7 bases short, with 6 bases between. CDR3 length equals 11 residues. CDR3 bases: TGTGCCAGCAGCTCTGAACATACGCAGTATGTT. Its translation is CASSSEHTQYV.